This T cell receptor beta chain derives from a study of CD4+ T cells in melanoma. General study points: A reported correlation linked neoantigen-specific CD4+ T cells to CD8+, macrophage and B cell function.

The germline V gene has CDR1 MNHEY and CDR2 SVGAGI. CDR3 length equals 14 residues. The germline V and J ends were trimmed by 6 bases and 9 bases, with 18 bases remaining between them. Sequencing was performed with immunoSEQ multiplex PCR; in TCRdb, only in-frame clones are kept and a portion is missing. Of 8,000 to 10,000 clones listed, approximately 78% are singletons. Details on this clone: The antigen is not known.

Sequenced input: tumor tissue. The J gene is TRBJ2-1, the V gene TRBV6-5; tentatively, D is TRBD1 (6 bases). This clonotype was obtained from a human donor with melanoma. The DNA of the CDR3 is TGTGCCAGCAGGGCTAACGAACAGGGACCTGAGCAGTTCTTC. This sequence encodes CASRANEQGPEQFF.